The 31 T cell receptor beta chains given below trace back to one sample, sequenced in a study of beta chain features in type 1 diabetes. Expressed TCRB transcripts were sequenced after all isolated RNA was converted to cDNA. Using immunoSEQ multiplex PCR, the repertoire was profiled, and TCRdb retains in-frame clones only, with some absent. In the table there are under 300,000 clones, about 25% of which are singletons. Material for sequencing was central memory CD4+ T cells from blood. The receptors stem from a man aged 25-40 years in good health.

The rearrangement uses TRBV7-2 and TRBJ2-1; a possible D gene is TRBD2 (6 bases). This CDR3 contains 13 residues. Trimming took off 3 bases at V and 10 bases at J, with 13 bases between the two ends. Per the germline V gene, CDR1 is SGHTA and CDR2 is FQGNSA. DNA of the CDR3: TGTGCCAGCAGCTTCGGGGGAAGAAACGAGCAGTTCTTC. Amino acids: CASSFGGRNEQFF.

The chain uses TRBV6-5 and TRBJ1-5; 7 nucleotides align to TRBD1. The V gene's germline CDR1 is MNHEY and CDR2 SVGAGI. The length of the CDR3 is 13 residues. V lost 6 bases to trimming and J lost 5 bases; unmatched junction nucleotides: 4. Here the CDR3 reads CASRQGRDQPQHF. DNA of the CDR3: TGTGCCAGCAGACAGGGGAGAGATCAGCCCCAGCATTTT.

The chain has TRBV19 and TRBJ1-1; D call uncertain. This CDR3 has 12 residues. Germline-derived CDR1 and CDR2 are LNHDA and SQIVND (reference sequence). V shed 3 bases and J shed 0 bases, with 2 bases lying between them. CDR3 region: CASSMLNTEAFF. The CDR3 region has the DNA TGTGCCAGTAGTATGTTGAACACTGAAGCTTTCTTT.

The chain carries TRBV10-3 and TRBJ2-3; possible D gene TRBD2, 6 bases. V lost 6 bases to trimming and J lost 2 bases, with 15 bases between them. CDR1 ENHRY and CDR2 SYGVKD come from the germline V gene. The CDR3 loop spans 15 amino acids. The DNA for the CDR3 is TGTGCCATCAGCCGGAGGGGTGGAGACACAGATACGCAGTATTTT. It encodes CAISRRGGDTDTQYF.

The genes are TRBV27 and TRBJ1-5; 8 positions match TRBD1. Germline CDR1 is MNHEY and CDR2 is SMNVEV (reference sequence). The V gene end was trimmed by 5 bases and the J gene end by 4 bases; junction bases not matched to a gene: 7. The CDR3 sequence is 15 residues long. CDR3 sequence (DNA): TGTGCCAGCAGTCCCCGACAGGGGTGGAATCAGCCCCAGCATTTT. Translating gives CASSPRQGWNQPQHF.

This clone was detected only once. The V call is TRBV15, the J call TRBJ2-2, with 8 bases fitting TRBD1. The germline gives CDR1 LNHNV, CDR2 YYDKDF (reference sequence). With V trimmed by 2 bases and J by 4 bases, 6 bases remained unmatched. The CDR3 runs 16 residues. CDR3: CATSRPGQGGTGELFF. CDR3 DNA sequence: TGTGCCACCAGCAGACCCGGACAGGGTGGCACCGGGGAGCTGTTTTTT.

The table lists this clone with a few counts. This rearrangement joins TRBV7-9 to TRBJ2-6; TRBD1 matches at 8 bases. After removal of 5 bases from V and 2 bases from J, the junction contained 11 bases not matched to a gene. Germline V gene sequence: CDR1 SEHNR, CDR2 FQNEAQ (reference sequence). The CDR3 is 18 amino acids. The DNA for the CDR3 is TGTGCCAGCAGCCTCGCAGGGGGCTCCCAACCTGGGGCCAACGTCCTGACTTTC. It yields the protein CASSLAGGSQPGANVLTF. The whole variable domain, remainder taken from reference TRBV7-9 and TRBJ2-6, is DTGVSQNPRHKITKRGQNVTFRCDPISEHNRLYWYRQTLGQGPEFLTYFQNEAQLEKSRLLSDRFSAERPKGSFSTLEIQRTEQGDSAMYLCASSLAGGSQPGANVLTFGAGSRLTVL.

This clone was counted at least ten times. The gene calls are TRBV5-4 and TRBJ2-1; maybe TRBD2 (6 bases). Germline values: CDR1 SGHNT, CDR2 YYREEE (reference sequence). The length of the CDR3 is 15 residues. Trimming took 0 bases from V and 4 from J, leaving 11 bases between them. CDR3 in DNA: TGTGCCAGCAGCTTGGGTCGACTAGATTACAATGAGCAGTTCTTC. Translated, it gives CASSLGRLDYNEQFF.

The rearrangement uses TRBV4-1 and TRBJ1-4, with D maybe TRBD1 (6 bases). Germline V gene lookup returns CDR1 MGHRA and CDR2 YSYEKL. Deletions cut 4 bases from V and 7 bases from J, with 10 bases between. The CDR3 consists of 13 residues. The CDR3 sequence: CASSLTRGEKLFF. The CDR3 nucleotides are TGCGCCAGCAGCCTGACCAGGGGTGAAAAACTGTTTTTT.

V and J are TRBV29-1 and TRBJ2-1, with TRBD2 matching over 9 bases. With 4 bases clipped from V and 2 bases from J, the junction kept 3 bases outside the gene matches. The CDR3 is 14 residues long. Germline CDR1 SQVTM, CDR2 ANQGSEA. CDR3 protein: CSVVGGRAYNEQFF. The CDR3 DNA follows: TGCAGCGTTGTAGGCGGGAGGGCCTACAATGAGCAGTTCTTC.

The chain is built from TRBV29-1 and TRBJ2-5; D gene ambiguous. Germline assignment: CDR1 SQVTM and CDR2 ANQGSEA. The CDR3 has 13 amino acids. Trimming took off 4 bases at V and 2 bases at J, with 11 bases between the two ends. Here the CDR3 DNA reads TGCAGCGTTGGCTCGATACCTCAAGAGACCCAGTACTTC. Its translation: CSVGSIPQETQYF.

Here the CDR3 reads CAISEMASGGVSSYNEQFF. DNA for the CDR3: TGTGCCATCAGTGAGATGGCTAGCGGGGGCGTTAGCTCCTACAATGAGCAGTTCTTC. The rearrangement joins TRBV10-3 to TRBJ2-1, with 10 bases aligning to TRBD2. V was clipped by 2 bases and J by 0 bases; unmatched bases: 10. The CDR3 sequence is 19 residues long. CDR1 and CDR2 from the germline V gene are ENHRY and SYGVKD.

This clone was found a few times. The chain employs TRBV7-2 and TRBJ2-2; 7 bases fit TRBD2. Germline V gene sequence: CDR1 SGHTA, CDR2 FQGNSA. The CDR3 length is 15 residues. The trim removed 8 bases at V and 6 bases at J, leaving 12 bases unmatched. DNA for the CDR3: TGTGCCAGCGCCGTAAGCGCGGGAGTCTCCGGGGAGCTGTTTTTT. Translating it yields CASAVSAGVSGELFF.

J is TRBJ2-5 and V is TRBV7-2; 12 nucleotides line up with TRBD2. In germline, CDR1 is SGHTA, CDR2 FQGNSA. CDR3 length: 15 amino acids. V trimming: 5 bases; J trimming: 2 bases; junction bases outside the gene matches: 3. The CDR3 nucleotides are TGTGCCAGCAGCGACGGACTAGCGGGACAAGAGACCCAGTACTTC. Amino acid sequence: CASSDGLAGQETQYF. The full variable domain, completed using reference TRBV7-2 and TRBJ2-5, is GAGVSQSPSNKVTEKGKDVELRCDPISGHTALYWYRQSLGQGLEFLIYFQGNSAPDKSGLPSDRFSAERTGGSVSTLTIQRTQQEDSAVYLCASSDGLAGQETQYFGPGTRLLVL.

This chain uses TRBV6-5 with TRBJ2-7; D uncertain. Trimming left V 8 bases short and J 7 bases short, with 12 bases between. The germline gives CDR1 MNHEY, CDR2 SVGAGI. The CDR3 covers 11 residues. The DNA for the CDR3 is TGTGCCAGCGGCCCTACTGAAGAGCAGTACTTC. Translating gives CASGPTEEQYF.

The chain couples TRBV5-1 to TRBJ2-2; 9 bases fit TRBD1. Germline trimming cut 2 bases from V and 4 bases from J; bases unmatched to any gene: 12. The germline V gene encodes CDR1 SGHRS and CDR2 YFSETQ. The CDR3 totals 18 residues. CDR3 region: CASSFDPGTGSITGELFF. CDR3 in DNA: TGCGCCAGCAGCTTCGACCCCGGGACAGGGTCGATCACCGGGGAGCTGTTTTTT.

This clone has only a few counts. The CDR3: CASRTSGQPNTEAFF. CDR3 in DNA: TGCGCCAGCAGGACCTCGGGACAGCCGAACACTGAAGCTTTCTTT. The chain recombines TRBV5-1 with TRBJ1-1; 7 bases agree with TRBD1. Germline V lookup: CDR1 SGHRS, CDR2 YFSETQ. V trimming: 5 bases; J trimming: 1 base; junction bases outside the gene matches: 8. The CDR3 is made up of 15 amino acids.

In this sample, this clone turned up a few times. This may stem from a read error, because a much larger clone lies one nucleotide away. The genes are TRBV30 and TRBJ2-3, with TRBD2 matching 7 bases. CDR3 size: 16 residues. Germline V gives CDR1 GTSNPN, CDR2 SVGIG (reference sequence). CDR3 DNA: TGTGCCGGGAGTGTACCTGGTAGCGGGCCCACAGATACGCAGTATTTT. Protein product: CAGSVPGSGPTDTQYF.

The J gene is TRBJ2-3, the V gene TRBV28; perhaps TRBD2 as D (5 bases). V was cut by 5 bases and J by 2 bases, with 11 bases left in between. Germline V gives CDR1 MDHEN, CDR2 SYDVKM. This CDR3 has 14 residues. The CDR3 coding sequence is TGTGCCAGCAGTCGCCGACGGGACACAGATACGCAGTATTTT. This codes for CASSRRRDTDTQYF.

This clone was detected only a few times. The CDR3 bases are TGTGCCAGCAGCTTGCCCGGGGCCCCAGGGTCGTACTTC. Translation: CASSLPGAPGSYF. This chain links TRBV7-2 with TRBJ2-4; D possibly matches TRBD1 or TRBD2 (5 bases each). The CDR3 spans 13 residues. V lost 3 bases to trimming and J lost 15 bases, with 18 bases between them. Germline-derived CDR1 and CDR2 are SGHTA and FQGNSA.

The chain is built from TRBV28 and TRBJ1-5; no definite D call. Trimming took 5 bases from V and 7 from J, leaving 12 bases between them. Per germline, CDR1 MDHEN and CDR2 SYDVKM. The length of the CDR3 is 13 residues. CDR3 in amino acids: CASSALLGQPQHF. The DNA of the CDR3 is TGTGCCAGCAGTGCCCTCCTGGGGCAGCCCCAGCATTTT.

The rearrangement uses TRBV5-1 and TRBJ1-1; 8 bases fit TRBD1. With 4 bases clipped from V and 4 bases from J, the junction kept 9 bases outside the gene matches. CDR1 is SGHRS, CDR2 YFSETQ, per germline. This CDR3 has 15 residues. The CDR3 reads CASSPKGQGRTEAFF. Written as DNA, the CDR3 is TGCGCCAGCAGCCCGAAAGGACAGGGCCGCACTGAAGCTTTCTTT.

The CDR3 nucleotides read TGTGCCAGCAGCAGACGGACAGGGTTGTCTAGCAATCAGCCCCAGCATTTT. Protein product: CASSRRTGLSSNQPQHF. The chain employs TRBV13 and TRBJ1-5, with TRBD1 matching over 8 bases. Germline loops: CDR1 PRHDT, CDR2 FYEKMQ (reference sequence). CDR3 size: 17 residues. V lost 5 bases to trimming and J lost 0 bases; unmatched junction nucleotides: 9.

The rearrangement uses TRBV6-1 and TRBJ2-1, with 7 bases matching TRBD1. Unmatched junction bases numbered 4, after V lost 5 bases and J lost 6 bases. The germline gives CDR1 MNHNS, CDR2 SASEGT. The CDR3 is 13 residues long. The CDR3, as DNA: TGTGCCAGCAGTTCGGCAGGGGGCAATGAGCAGTTCTTC. Protein sequence: CASSSAGGNEQFF.

V gene TRBV6-1 combines with J gene TRBJ1-1, with D possibly matching TRBD1 (5 bases). Germline V gene data show CDR1 as MNHNS and CDR2 as SASEGT. V shed 7 bases and J shed 5 bases, with 14 bases lying between them. CDR3 length: 13 amino acids. CDR3 loop: CASTKGWGTEAFF. The DNA of the CDR3 is TGTGCCAGCACCAAGGGCTGGGGGACTGAAGCTTTCTTT.

This clone showed up just once. This chain uses TRBV28 with TRBJ2-7; D unresolved. The V end lost 4 bases, the J end lost 4 bases, and 5 bases lay between the germline ends. The CDR3 is 11 residues long. Germline CDR1 and CDR2: MDHEN and SYDVKM. The CDR3 sequence: CASSSHYEQYF. The CDR3 coding sequence is TGTGCCAGCAGTTCTCATTACGAGCAGTACTTC.

In its sample, this clone was seen a few times. V is TRBV19 and J is TRBJ2-5, with 11 bases aligning to TRBD2. V shed 7 bases, J shed 4 bases, and the junction held 8 bases outside the gene matches. From germline, CDR1 is LNHDA and CDR2 SQIVND (reference sequence). The CDR3 is 15 residues long. CDR3 residues: CASTRLGLAGETQYF. CDR3 bases: TGTGCCAGTACCCGCCTTGGACTAGCGGGAGAGACCCAGTACTTC.

This clone was seen a few times. The rearrangement joins TRBV7-6 to TRBJ2-3; the D gene is possibly TRBD2 (6 bases). This CDR3 contains 17 residues. The germline V gene encodes CDR1 SGHVS and CDR2 FNYEAQ. The V and J ends lost 3 bases and 1 base respectively, with 17 bases between them. This CDR3 reads CASSLRDGLGGTDTQYF. In nucleotides, the CDR3 is TGTGCCAGCAGCTTGCGGGACGGTCTAGGAGGCACAGATACGCAGTATTTT. Using reference TRBV7-6 and TRBJ2-3 for the parts outside the CDR3, the full variable domain is GAGVSQSPRYKVTKRGQDVALRCDPISGHVSLYWYRQALGQGPEFLTYFNYEAQQDKSGLPNDRFSAERPEGSISTLTIQRTEQRDSAMYRCASSLRDGLGGTDTQYFGPGTRLTVL.

This clone was seen a few times. This chain uses TRBV29-1 with TRBJ2-5; TRBD2 matches at 7 bases. J gave up 1 base and V 5 bases, and 4 bases lay outside the gene matches. This CDR3 spans 13 amino acids. Per the germline V gene, CDR1 is SQVTM and CDR2 is ANQGSEA. The CDR3 region is CSVWEGFQETQYF. In nucleotides, the CDR3 is TGCAGCGTTTGGGAGGGGTTCCAAGAGACCCAGTACTTC.

V usage is TRBV7-2 and J usage is TRBJ2-1, with a possible D match to TRBD2 (7 bases). The germline gives CDR1 SGHTA, CDR2 FQGNSA. The CDR3 runs 18 residues. Trimming pared 0 bases from V and 4 bases from J, leaving 19 bases between. CDR3 bases: TGTGCCAGCAGCTTAGCACTCGCGGGGGCGGGGGCTTACAATGAGCAGTTCTTC. Its translation is CASSLALAGAGAYNEQFF.

This chain uses TRBV30 with TRBJ1-1; tentative D call: TRBD1 (5 bases). V was cut by 2 bases and J by 5 bases, with 9 bases left in between. The CDR3 extends over 12 amino acids. Per the germline V gene, CDR1 is GTSNPN and CDR2 is SVGIG (reference sequence). CDR3 DNA sequence: TGTGCCTGGAGTAGAGGGGAGACTGAAGCTTTCTTT. As protein: CAWSRGETEAFF.